The 3 T cell receptor beta chains below come from one sample, sequenced in a study of blood T cell repertoires in COVID-19 (dated by TCRdb to between 2020 and 2021). The library relied on the immunoSEQ multiplex PCR assay. In its TCRdb copy, this immuneACCESS table keeps in-frame sequences only and misses some clones. Where compared with another copy, unresolved V genes explain less than half of these, and the others have no known cause. This sample has more than 95,000 clones in its table, and less than 80% of those were observed once. The ten largest clones add up to roughly 2.5% of the sample. What was sequenced was peripheral blood. The receptors originated from a man aged 50 to 59 with acute or convalescent COVID-19.

In its sample, this clone ranks as medium-sized. Other nucleotide sequences in the sample specify the same CDR3. The CDR3 protein is CASSLAGGGEQYF. CDR3 nucleotide sequence: TGTGCCAGCAGCTTAGCAGGGGGCGGCGAGCAGTACTTC. This chain connects TRBV7-8 to TRBJ2-7; 7 bases fit TRBD1. The CDR3 has 13 amino acids. CDR1 SGHVS and CDR2 FQNEAQ come from the germline V gene. V trimming: 0 bases; J trimming: 6 bases; junction bases outside the gene matches: 2.

CDR3 coding DNA: TGCAGCGTTGCCCACCAGAACGGCTACACCTTC. Amino acid sequence: CSVAHQNGYTF. The chain recombines TRBV29-1 with TRBJ1-2; D is uncertain. The CDR3 loop spans 11 amino acids. V was cut by 4 bases and J by 8 bases, with 11 bases left in between. Germline V lookup: CDR1 SQVTM, CDR2 ANQGSEA.

With respect to this clone: Sequence at one end of the junction differs from germline and may be a read error. The chain couples TRBV10-1 to TRBJ2-3; 10 bases line up with TRBD2. Germline values: CDR1 WNHNN, CDR2 SYGVQD (reference sequence). The CDR3 contains 15 residues. For the CDR3, the DNA is TGCGCCAGCAGGGGAGCGGGAGGGCCGACAGATACGCAATATTTT. Protein sequence: CASRGAGGPTDTQYF.